This entry features one TCR beta chain sequence. An end of the junction differs from the germline gene, which may be a read error. Three rounds of nested PCR, following a modified ARM-PCR protocol, produced the TCRbeta library. TCRdb reprocessed the multiplex PCR reads via MiXCR and lists one record per CDR3 protein. The table includes more than 85,000 distinct CDR3 sequences, roughly 74% detected once. Germline CDR1 and CDR2: DFQATT and SNEGSKA (reference sequence). The CDR3 is 12 amino acids. These data come from a study of tumor and adjacent non-tumor tissue in lung cancer. Study details: On average, productive TCRbeta reads reached about 4.17 million per sample.

No cell sorting was done before RNA was extracted from the tissue. This receptor was taken from a woman aged 55-70 years with non-small cell lung cancer. Source material: lung tumor tissue. The chain uses TRBV20-1 and TRBJ2-7, with 7 nucleotides matching TRBD2. The CDR3 is CRASGQTGERYF. DNA for the CDR3: TGCAGAGCTAGCGGACAAACGGGGGAGCGATACTTC.